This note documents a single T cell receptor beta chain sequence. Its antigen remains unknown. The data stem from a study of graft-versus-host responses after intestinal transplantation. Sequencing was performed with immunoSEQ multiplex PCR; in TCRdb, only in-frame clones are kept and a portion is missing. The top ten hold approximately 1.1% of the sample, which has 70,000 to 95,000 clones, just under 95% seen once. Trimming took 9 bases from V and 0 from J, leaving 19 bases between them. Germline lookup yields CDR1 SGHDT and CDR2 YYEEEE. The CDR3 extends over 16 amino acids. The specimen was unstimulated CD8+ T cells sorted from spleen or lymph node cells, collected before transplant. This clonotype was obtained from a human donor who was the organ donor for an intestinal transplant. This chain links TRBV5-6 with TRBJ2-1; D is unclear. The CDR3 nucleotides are TGTGCCACCCAAGGTCGGGTCACCGCCTCCTACAATGAGCAGTTCTTC. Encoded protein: CATQGRVTASYNEQFF.